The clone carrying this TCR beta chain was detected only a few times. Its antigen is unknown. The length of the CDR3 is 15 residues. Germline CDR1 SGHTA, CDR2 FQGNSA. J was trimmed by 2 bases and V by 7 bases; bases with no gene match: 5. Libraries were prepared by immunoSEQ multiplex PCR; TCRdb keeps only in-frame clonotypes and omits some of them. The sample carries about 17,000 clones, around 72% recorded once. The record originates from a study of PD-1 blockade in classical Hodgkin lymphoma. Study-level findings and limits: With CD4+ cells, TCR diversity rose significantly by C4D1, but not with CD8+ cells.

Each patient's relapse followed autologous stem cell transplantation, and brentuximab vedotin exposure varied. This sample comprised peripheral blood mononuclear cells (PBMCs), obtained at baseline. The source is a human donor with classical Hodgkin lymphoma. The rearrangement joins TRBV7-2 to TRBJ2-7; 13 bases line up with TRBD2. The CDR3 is CASTRLAGGPYEQYF. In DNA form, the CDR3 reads TGTGCCAGCACCCGACTAGCGGGGGGCCCCTACGAGCAGTACTTC.